These 5 T cell receptor beta chains came from one sample sequenced in a study of T cell responses to AZD1222 COVID-19 vaccine. The assay was immunoSEQ multiplex PCR, and TCRdb's table has in-frame clones only and misses some. This sample has 85,000 or so clones, with about 87% found just once. The sequences come from peripheral blood, collected on day 0 of AZD1222 vaccination. The receptors stem from an adult in good health.

This clone was seen only once. This sequence joins TRBV4-1 and TRBJ2-7; D might be TRBD2 (5 bases). Germline assignment: CDR1 MGHRA and CDR2 YSYEKL. The CDR3 runs to 14 residues. V gave up 4 bases and J gave up 6 bases, with 16 bases separating them. The CDR3 is CASSLGSLEGEQYF. The CDR3 nucleotides are TGCGCCAGCAGCCTTGGATCACTTGAGGGCGAGCAGTACTTC.

The gene calls are TRBV6-5 and TRBJ1-1; the D is unclear. Germline V gives CDR1 MNHEY, CDR2 SVGAGI. The length of the CDR3 is 15 residues. Between the trimmed V and J ends, which lost 7 bases and 1 base, there was a span of 16 bases. DNA for the CDR3: TGTGCCAGCAATCATTTGGAAGGAGCGAACACTGAAGCTTTCTTT. As protein: CASNHLEGANTEAFF.

V usage is TRBV9 and J usage is TRBJ1-1, with 8 nucleotides matching TRBD1. The V gene's germline CDR1 is SGDLS and CDR2 YYNGEE. The CDR3 sequence is 13 residues long. Germline trimming cut 2 bases from V and 8 bases from J; bases unmatched to any gene: 5. This CDR3 reads CASSVGTGSEAFF. The CDR3, as DNA: TGTGCCAGCAGCGTCGGGACAGGCTCAGAAGCTTTCTTT.

V usage is TRBV12-5 and J usage is TRBJ2-1, with 8 positions matching TRBD2. Per the germline V gene, CDR1 is LGHNT and CDR2 is FRNRAP. This CDR3 region has 15 residues. The J segment lost 0 bases and the V segment lost 5 bases, leaving 3 bases of the junction unmatched. The CDR3 DNA reads TGTGCTAGTGGTCTTCGGGGGGGCTCCTACAATGAGCAGTTCTTC. Its translation: CASGLRGGSYNEQFF. Drawing the rest from reference TRBV12-5 and TRBJ2-1, the complete variable domain is DARVTQTPRHKVTEMGQEVTMRCQPILGHNTVFWYRQTMMQGLELLAYFRNRAPLDDSGMPKDRFSAEMPDATLATLKIQPSEPRDSAVYFCASGLRGGSYNEQFFGPGTRLTVL.

About this clone: Other DNA variants within this sample encode the same CDR3. This chain joins TRBV7-9 and TRBJ1-5; D unresolved. CDR1 is SEHNR and CDR2 is FQNEAQ in the germline V gene (reference sequence). V was shortened by 1 base and J by 7 bases, with 11 bases between the two germline ends. The CDR3 extends over 14 amino acids. Here the CDR3 DNA reads TGTGCCAGCAGCTTAGGGTCCGGATTGCAGCCCCAGCATTTT. Translating it yields CASSLGSGLQPQHF.